These 6 T cell receptor beta chains originate from one sample sequenced in a study of cytomegalovirus exposure and HLA in healthy donors (dated by TCRdb to 2015 to 2018). The method behind the library was the immunoSEQ multiplex PCR assay. The multiplex PCR relied on a mix of 60 forward primers for TCR Vbeta segments and 13 reverse primers for TCR Jbeta segments. TCRdb retrieved this table from immuneACCESS and kept in-frame rearrangements only. Not all clones are present; in checked studies, unresolved V genes account for under half, and no reason is known for the remainder. Here the sample has approximately 150,000 clones; 76% occur a single time. The ten biggest clones cover 3% to 4% of the sample. The specimen was PBMCs. Source of these receptors: a male donor in good health and CMV-seronegative.

On this clone: This same CDR3 is encoded by further DNA sequences in the sample. The gene calls are TRBV10-3 and TRBJ2-3; D may be TRBD2 (7 bases). The germline CDR1 and CDR2 sequences are ENHRY and SYGVKD. The CDR3 has 15 amino acids. Trimming removed 3 bases from V and 6 bases from J, with 16 bases in between. CDR3 sequence (DNA): TGTGCCATCAGTGATCCGCGGGGGCCGGGGGATACGCAGTATTTT. Translation gives CAISDPRGPGDTQYF.

The chain recombines TRBV27 with TRBJ1-1; 8 positions match TRBD1. J lost 4 bases, V lost 6 bases, and 7 bases had no gene match. This CDR3 is 14 amino acids long. CDR1 is MNHEY, CDR2 SMNVEV, per germline (reference sequence). The CDR3 loop is CASSTRQGTTEAFF. CDR3 DNA: TGTGCCAGCAGCACACGACAGGGGACCACTGAAGCTTTCTTT.

The V call is TRBV11-3, the J call TRBJ1-1; TRBD1 is a possible D gene (5 bases). CDR1 and CDR2 (germline): SGHNT, YENEEA. Trimming took 3 bases from V and 1 from J, leaving 9 bases between them. This CDR3 region has 14 residues. The DNA for the CDR3 is TGTGCCAGCAGCTTTGGAGGGACGAACACTGAAGCTTTCTTT. This codes for CASSFGGTNTEAFF.

As for this clone: The same CDR3 can be traced to other DNA sequences in this sample. This chain uses TRBV7-3 with TRBJ2-3; D ambiguous. The CDR3 loop spans 14 amino acids. Trimming removed 0 bases from V and 0 bases from J, with 4 bases in between. Germline lookup yields CDR1 SGHTA and CDR2 FQGTGA. CDR3 bases: TGTGCCAGCAGCTTAACCGGGAGCACAGATACGCAGTATTTT. Translation gives CASSLTGSTDTQYF.

For this clone: This specimen includes other DNA sequences encoding the same CDR3. CDR3 in amino acids: CASSPWSGGGEGYTF. The CDR3 DNA follows: TGTGCCAGCAGTCCTTGGTCAGGGGGCGGAGAAGGCTACACCTTC. V is TRBV28 and J is TRBJ1-2, with 8 positions matching TRBD1. Germline V gives CDR1 MDHEN, CDR2 SYDVKM. The CDR3 runs 15 residues. The V gene end was trimmed by 5 bases and the J gene end by 8 bases; junction bases not matched to a gene: 13.

Concerning this clone: The same CDR3 can be traced to other DNA sequences in this sample. This chain connects TRBV9 to TRBJ1-2; TRBD1 is a possible D gene (6 bases). CDR3 length equals 11 residues. Germline V gives CDR1 SGDLS, CDR2 YYNGEE. V lost 7 bases to trimming and J lost 4 bases, with 8 bases between them. The CDR3 is CASGGPYGYTF. The DNA of the CDR3 is TGTGCCAGCGGGGGCCCCTATGGCTACACCTTC.